The T cell receptor (beta chain) under discussion was sequenced for a study of blood T cell repertoires in COVID-19. Study information: Samples representing acute and convalescent COVID-19 were sourced from the United States, Italy and Spain. T cells, B-cell-depleted T cells, or PBMCs provided the cDNA or gDNA that served as material.

The ends lost 3 bases at V and 5 bases at J; junction bases unmatched: 5. This CDR3 comprises 14 residues. CDR1 and CDR2 (germline): MGHDK, SYGVNS. In the original processing: Reference gene primer amplification yielded estimated nucleated cell counts. TCRdb's copy holds only in-frame clones and misses some; the assay was immunoSEQ multiplex PCR. V and J calls and clone size follow that table, whereas D and trimming were derived from the DNA. The repertoire holds approximately 100,000 clones, with around 90% as singletons. The genes are TRBV25-1 and TRBJ2-3; 7 bases fit TRBD2. The receptor was derived from a man in his fifties in a cohort sampled during active COVID-19. Sequenced: peripheral blood. For the CDR3, the DNA is TGTGCCAGCAGTGAGAGCGGGGTTAAAGATACGCAGTATTTT. Translation: CASSESGVKDTQYF. Drawing the rest from reference TRBV25-1 and TRBJ2-3, the complete variable domain is EADIYQTPRYLVIGTGKKITLECSQTMGHDKMYWYQQDPGMELHLIHYSYGVNSTEKGDLSSESTVSRIRTEHFPLTLESARPSHTSQYLCASSESGVKDTQYFGPGTRLTVL.